This entry describes one T cell receptor beta chain. This record comes from a study of blood T cell repertoires in COVID-19. Study-level information: PBMCs, B-cell-depleted T cells, or T cells provided the cDNA or gDNA that made up the material.

Clones were read by immunoSEQ multiplex PCR, and TCRdb kept only the in-frame ones, dropping some. Among 70,000 to 90,000 clones listed, around 87% were seen once. With 2 bases removed from V and 5 bases from J, the gap between germline ends came to 15 bases. This CDR3 has 15 amino acids. The V gene's germline CDR1 is MGHDK and CDR2 SYGVNS. This chain connects TRBV25-1 to TRBJ2-5, with D maybe TRBD1 (6 bases). The TCR was taken from a man aged 80 or over with active or convalescent COVID-19. Specimen: peripheral blood. The CDR3, as DNA: TGTGCCAGCAGTGAAGCGACAGGTTCTGCTGAGACCCAGTACTTC. Translated: CASSEATGSAETQYF. Complete variable domain (other parts from reference TRBV25-1 and TRBJ2-5): EADIYQTPRYLVIGTGKKITLECSQTMGHDKMYWYQQDPGMELHLIHYSYGVNSTEKGDLSSESTVSRIRTEHFPLTLESARPSHTSQYLCASSEATGSAETQYFGPGTRLLVL.